This paragraph reports one T cell receptor (beta chain). Its antigen remains undetermined. No base-level quality is on record; no much larger clone is a single base apart. The data originate from a study of blood T cell repertoires in COVID-19 (dated by TCRdb to about 2020). With respect to the entire study: The collaborator samples originated in the United States, Italy and Spain and spanned the acute and convalescent phases of COVID-19. Deeply sampled blood TCRbeta repertoires from subjects exposed to, actively infected with, or recovered from COVID-19 were included in the dataset. The repertoires were made available in a free public database intended to serve as a resource for research on the immune response to SARS-CoV-2. HLA class I and class II types, where available, came from metadata supplied by the sample provider rather than from assay-based typing. Samples came from the ongoing ImmuneRACE study (first 160 participants) plus 1,254 subjects from 6 global collaborators. Nearly every sample came with metadata listing a de-identified subject ID, COVID-19 status, age in years and sex. The prospective study material was composed of cDNA or gDNA derived from T cells, B-cell-depleted T cells, or PBMCs.

Whole blood was collected in K2EDTA tubes by collaborating institutions according to the institutions' own protocols. For TCRbeta analysis, collaborator samples were shipped as frozen whole blood, as isolated PBMCs, or as DNA extracted from either sample type. The immunoSEQ Assay, a bias-controlled multiplex PCR, was used to amplify TCRbeta CDR3 regions from genomic DNA. Under the source paper's analysis protocol: Within the assay, amplification of reference gene primers was used to estimate how many nucleated cells each sample contained. To quantify the absolute abundance of each unique TCRbeta CDR3 rearrangement, sequence reads were collapsed and filtered. Productive Simpson clonality was computed per sample as the square root of Simpson's diversity index over productive rearrangements. Entries here come from immuneACCESS through TCRdb and include only in-frame sequences with V and J called. Some clones fail to appear in such tables; in the studies checked, an unresolved V gene covers under half of the shortfall, and the cause of the remainder is unknown. V and J calls and clone size are given by that table; D and trimming were obtained from the DNA. For this sample the table gives about 190,000 clones, of which roughly 87% were detected only once. The ten most abundant clones make up around 6.5% of the sample.

V and J are trimmed by 5 bases and 3 bases, and the gene matches miss 13 bases of the junction. According to the germline V gene, CDR1 reads MDHEN and CDR2 reads SYDVKM. Its CDR3 holds 17 amino acids, cysteine through phenylalanine. Solely the CDR3 DNA is kept, with 51 bases framed from the first base. Overall study results and their limits: The amount of clinical and demographic metadata varied by source and participant and was provided uncurated.

Sequencing used peripheral blood. The receptor was isolated from a woman aged 40 to 49 with acute or convalescent COVID-19. Recombination connected TRBV28 to TRBJ2-7; the junction holds 10 bases that match TRBD1. Here the CDR3 is given as CASSVRPWGTGDYEQYF. The DNA reads as follows: TGTGCCAGCAGTGTCCGCCCTTGGGGGACAGGGGACTACGAGCAGTACTTC.